This TCR beta chain comes out of a study of cytomegalovirus exposure and HLA in healthy donors. Study results and caveats: Available immune exposure information covered CMV serostatus only. A later analysis linked a missense variant in DCLRE1C to the trimming of TCR beta V and J genes. Some V segments (TRBV6-2 and TRBV6-3 among them) were excluded as indistinguishable.

The primer mix had 60 Vbeta and 13 Jbeta primers. Assay: immunoSEQ multiplex PCR; the TCRdb copy retains only in-frame clones and omits some. The table lists about 160,000 clones, over 60% of them singletons. As for this clone: Its matching antigen is unknown.

Germline V gene data show CDR1 as SGHVS and CDR2 as FQNEAQ. The CDR3 spans 12 residues. Trimming removed 5 bases from V and 7 bases from J, with 12 bases in between. The TCR sequence derives from a woman aged 30 to 39 in good health and CMV-seronegative. The chain couples TRBV7-8 to TRBJ2-7; D is possibly TRBD2 (5 bases). Sequencing was done on a sample of PBMCs. In DNA, the CDR3 is TGTGCCAGCAGCCCGCGGGCTGGGGAGCAGTACTTC. Translating it yields CASSPRAGEQYF.